Each of the 18 T cell receptor beta chains below was sequenced from the same sample in a study of T-cell memory formation after mild COVID-19 (dated by TCRdb to about 2021). Library generation was performed with 5' RACE. TCRdb lists the instrument as Illumina NovaSeq 6000. In TCRdb, the public reads were trimmed at Q25 with fastp and aligned with MiXCR, with productive beta chains retained. Duplicate CDR3 protein sequences are folded into a single record with the most common DNA and genes. The sample yields about 350,000 distinct CDR3 sequences; around 15% were counted once. The ten largest clones capture about 20% of the sample. The sequenced sample consisted of PBMCs or a T cell subset sorted from them (not recorded which). These receptors originate from a man aged 18 to 29 who had mild COVID-19 (a few samples of this study predate the infection). The sample titles of this study are shuffled in the database, so cell type and time point are left out; the donor was told from shared clones.

The chain carries TRBV5-5 and TRBJ1-1; D gene unclear. CDR3 length: 15 residues. Germline V gives CDR1 SGHKS, CDR2 YYEKEE (reference sequence). V was clipped by 2 bases and J by 2 bases, with 13 bases between them. The CDR3 protein is CASSFSAALNTEAFF. The CDR3 region has the DNA TGTGCCAGCAGCTTTTCGGCAGCGCTAAACACTGAAGCTTTCTTT. Variable domain in full (rest from reference TRBV5-5 and TRBJ1-1): DAGVTQSPTHLIKTRGQQVTLRCSPISGHKSVSWYQQVLGQGPQFIFQYYEKEERGRGNFPDRFSARQFPNYSSELNVNALLLGDSALYLCASSFSAALNTEAFFGQGTRLTVV.

This clonotype was detected only a few times. The chain employs TRBV5-1 and TRBJ1-1; D gene ambiguous. The germline V and J ends were trimmed by 5 bases and 0 bases, with 14 bases remaining between them. CDR3 length: 15 residues. Germline V gene sequence: CDR1 SGHRS, CDR2 YFSETQ. In DNA, the CDR3 is TGCGCCAGCAGGCTCACGGATTATATGAACACTGAAGCTTTCTTT. It is translated as CASRLTDYMNTEAFF.

V gene TRBV18 combines with J gene TRBJ2-7, with unresolved D. Trimming removed 3 bases at V and 4 bases at J, with 10 bases between. CDR1 and CDR2 (germline): KGHSH, LQKENI. CDR3 length: 13 residues. CDR3 nucleotide sequence: TGTGCCAGCTCACCTCGTGACAAATACGAGCAGTACTTC. Amino acids: CASSPRDKYEQYF.

V gene TRBV20-1 combines with J gene TRBJ2-3; 13 bases map to TRBD2. Germline CDR1 reads DFQATT; CDR2 reads SNEGSKA (reference sequence). This CDR3 has 15 amino acids. The V gene end was trimmed by 3 bases and the J gene end by 3 bases; junction bases not matched to a gene: 3. The CDR3 DNA follows: TGCAGTGCTAGGAAACTAGCGGGGGGGACAGATACGCAGTATTTT. The encoded protein is CSARKLAGGTDTQYF.

The chain has TRBV6-2 or TRBV6-3 and TRBJ2-6; 9 nucleotides match TRBD2. Germline CDR1 is MNHEY and CDR2 is SVGEGT. The CDR3 covers 19 residues. The J segment lost 1 base and the V segment lost 6 bases, leaving 13 bases of the junction unmatched. The CDR3, as DNA: TGTGCCAGCAGCCCAAGGCTAGCGGGGTTTACTTCTGGGGCCAACGTCCTGACTTTC. Protein: CASSPRLAGFTSGANVLTF.

This chain uses TRBV14 with TRBJ1-1; no firm D call. CDR1 and CDR2 from the germline V gene are SGHDN and FVKESK. Trimming cost V 5 bases and J 2 bases, with 9 bases left between them. This CDR3 comprises 13 residues. CDR3 region: CASSFNRNTEAFF. The CDR3 nucleotides read TGTGCCAGCAGCTTCAACAGAAACACTGAAGCTTTCTTT. Looking up the rest from reference TRBV14 and TRBJ1-1 gives the full variable domain: EAGVTQFPSHSVIEKGQTVTLRCDPISGHDNLYWYRRVMGKEIKFLLHFVKESKQDESGMPNNRFLAERTGGTYSTLKVQPAELEDSGVYFCASSFNRNTEAFFGQGTRLTVV.

There are a few counts of this clonotype. V gene TRBV9 combines with J gene TRBJ1-5; TRBD1 matches at 7 bases. Germline V CDR1 and CDR2: SGDLS, YYNGEE. Losses at the gene ends were 1 base for V and 4 bases for J; bases not matched to a gene: 5. This CDR3 has 15 residues. The CDR3 is CASSVSGQENQPQHF. The CDR3 nucleotides are TGTGCCAGCAGCGTAAGCGGACAGGAAAATCAGCCCCAGCATTTT. Full variable domain (missing parts from reference TRBV9 and TRBJ1-5): DSGVTQTPKHLITATGQRVTLRCSPRSGDLSVYWYQQSLDQGLQFLIQYYNGEERAKGNILERFSAQQFPDLHSELNLSSLELGDSALYFCASSVSGQENQPQHFGDGTRLSIL.

V usage is TRBV7-9 and J usage is TRBJ2-3; TRBD2 matches at 10 bases. Trimming took 1 base from V and 4 from J; bases not matched to a gene: 17. The CDR3 sequence is 20 residues long. Germline V gene sequence: CDR1 SEHNR, CDR2 FQNEAQ (reference sequence). The CDR3 spells CASSLDFRRFSGRAPDTQYF. DNA for the CDR3: TGTGCCAGCAGCTTAGATTTTCGGCGTTTCAGCGGGAGGGCACCAGATACGCAGTATTTT.

The sample holds a few counts of this clonotype. The rearrangement joins TRBV27 to TRBJ1-6; 9 bases agree with TRBD1. V lost 2 bases, J lost 5 bases, and 4 bases stayed unmatched. CDR3 size: 16 residues. Germline values: CDR1 MNHEY, CDR2 SMNVEV (reference sequence). The CDR3 DNA is TGTGCCAGCAGTTTAGGGGACAGGGAGGATAATTCACCCCTCCACTTT. Residues: CASSLGDREDNSPLHF.

This clonotype appeared a few times. This chain uses TRBV5-1 with TRBJ1-1; 7 bases line up with TRBD1. The CDR3 is made up of 17 amino acids. The V and J ends lost 0 bases and 3 bases, in that order; junction bases with no gene match: 11. Germline assignment: CDR1 SGHRS and CDR2 YFSETQ. CDR3 nucleotide sequence: TGCGCCAGCAGCTTGGTCCCCCAGCTAGGGGGCTACACTGAAGCTTTCTTT. Translated: CASSLVPQLGGYTEAFF.

The V and J genes are TRBV29-1 and TRBJ1-1, with D tentatively TRBD1 (6 bases). There are 14 residues in the CDR3. The germline V and J ends were trimmed by 6 bases and 4 bases, with 18 bases remaining between them. The germline V gene has CDR1 SQVTM and CDR2 ANQGSEA. Here the CDR3 DNA reads TGCAGCGTCGGGGGCGAGGTCACTTTCACTGAAGCTTTCTTT. Translated: CSVGGEVTFTEAFF.

This clonotype was picked up a small number of times. J is TRBJ1-6 and V is TRBV12-3 or TRBV12-4, with D hard to call. The germline V and J ends were trimmed by 5 bases and 9 bases, with 14 bases remaining between them. CDR3 length: 14 amino acids. The CDR3 loop reads CASSLDPPRSPLHF. CDR3 nucleotides: TGTGCCAGCAGTCTTGACCCCCCGCGTTCACCCCTCCACTTT.

This clonotype came up a few times. The rearrangement joins TRBV29-1 to TRBJ1-1; D remains unclear. The CDR3 has 12 residues. The V gene's germline CDR1 is SQVTM and CDR2 ANQGSEA. V was cut by 7 bases and J by 5 bases, with 14 bases left in between. CDR3 sequence reads: CSAGFRGTEAFF. DNA for the CDR3: TGCAGCGCCGGTTTCCGAGGGACTGAAGCTTTCTTT.

The sample holds many counts of this clonotype. The CDR3 nucleotides read TGTGCCATCAGTGAGTCGACGGGAGAGCAGTACTTC. It specifies CAISESTGEQYF. The V call is TRBV10-3, the J call TRBJ2-7; perhaps TRBD2 as D (5 bases). CDR1 ENHRY and CDR2 SYGVKD come from the germline V gene. The CDR3 consists of 12 residues. V was pared by 0 bases and J by 7 bases, with 7 bases between.

This clonotype has just a few counts. This chain joins TRBV6-6 and TRBJ2-1; D is possibly TRBD1 (5 bases). Germline V gene data show CDR1 as MNHNY and CDR2 as SVGAGI (reference sequence). The ends were cut back, 2 bases at V and 8 bases at J, with 13 bases in the middle. This CDR3 comprises 14 residues. The CDR3 sequence: CASSYPQGRDEQFF. Here the CDR3 DNA reads TGTGCCAGCAGTTACCCCCAGGGTCGGGATGAGCAGTTCTTC.

This clonotype has more than one count but fewer than ten. The chain employs TRBV18 and TRBJ1-2; weak D call: TRBD1 (5 bases). The CDR3 has 13 amino acids. V shed 2 bases and J shed 4 bases, with 8 bases lying between them. The germline V gene has CDR1 KGHSH and CDR2 LQKENI. The CDR3 sequence is CASSPGGSYGYTF. In DNA form, the CDR3 reads TGTGCCAGCTCACCAGGGGGGTCCTATGGCTACACCTTC.

Ten or more counts support this clonotype. The chain couples TRBV5-1 to TRBJ2-3; 7 nucleotides line up with TRBD2. The CDR3 contains 14 residues. Losses at the gene ends were 1 base for V and 5 bases for J; bases not matched to a gene: 4. Germline V gives CDR1 SGHRS, CDR2 YFSETQ. CDR3 in amino acids: CASSLIGGIDTQYF. The CDR3 DNA reads TGCGCCAGCAGCTTGATCGGGGGGATAGATACGCAGTATTTT.

In this sample, this clonotype turned up a few times. V is TRBV29-1 and J is TRBJ2-1; 9 nucleotides align to TRBD2. The CDR3 contains 12 residues. The V and J ends lost 7 bases and 8 bases, in that order; junction bases with no gene match: 6. The germline V gene encodes CDR1 SQVTM and CDR2 ANQGSEA. In nucleotides, the CDR3 is TGCAGCGCCGGGACTAGCATAGATGAGCAGTTCTTC. Encoded protein: CSAGTSIDEQFF.